The sequence of this T cell receptor (beta chain) was determined in a study of T-cell memory formation after mild COVID-19. TCRdb analysed the 5' RACE reads with MiXCR anew, one entry per CDR3 protein. This sample has 500,000 to 600,000 distinct CDR3 sequences, with approximately 18% found just once. CDR3 size: 15 residues. J gave up 1 base and V 3 bases, and 4 bases lay outside the gene matches. CDR1 is LNHNV, CDR2 YYDKDF, per germline (reference sequence). Material: PBMCs or a T cell subset sorted from them (not recorded which). This receptor was taken from an adult woman who had mild COVID-19 (a few samples of this study predate the infection). Cell type and time point are not known. The chain recombines TRBV15 with TRBJ2-3, with 7 bases fitting TRBD1. DNA of the CDR3: TGTGCCACCAGCAGTAGACAGGGCCGCACAGATACGCAGTATTTT. This gives the protein CATSSRQGRTDTQYF.